This T cell receptor beta chain was profiled in a study of T cells in narcolepsy. Study-wide findings and caveats: Healthy controls reportedly lacked the autoreactive clonotypes serially found in patients' blood.

Turning to this clone: As yet, its antigen is unknown.

Data came from immunoSEQ multiplex PCR; TCRdb stores just in-frame clones and leaves some out. The data hold about 10,000 clones, with roughly three quarters observed a single time. The clonotype originates from a human donor with narcolepsy. Sequencing input: CD45RA- memory CD8+ T cells from PBMCs.

The DNA of the CDR3 is TGTGCCAGCAGCCCCTCTAGCGGCACCGCCAATGAGCAGTTCTTC. Translating it yields CASSPSSGTANEQFF. The chain recombines TRBV7-8 with TRBJ2-1; 7 bases are a match to TRBD2. V was pared by 5 bases and J by 6 bases, with 10 bases of the junction left unmatched. From germline, CDR1 is SGHVS and CDR2 FQNEAQ. The CDR3 is 15 amino acids.